Listed below are T cell receptor beta chains from one sample, sequenced in a study of cytomegalovirus exposure and HLA in healthy donors. The table came from immunoSEQ multiplex PCR; TCRdb's copy has only in-frame clones and leaves some out. The repertoire holds around 100,000 clones, with about 60% as singletons. The sample consisted of PBMCs. The source of these receptors is a woman in her 30s in good health and CMV-seronegative. The CDR3 runs from the conserved cysteine through the conserved F or W. The D gene is left open where the match is weak. Clone size, where shown, is once, few, many, or a class for clones that have expanded.

clone size: .
J gene: TRBJ2-7
V gene: TRBV28
D gene: .
CDR3 DNA: TGTGCCAGCAGTTCCATGCGTGGAGGCTCCTACGAGCAGTACTTC
CDR3 protein: CASSSMRGGSYEQYF

clone size: .
J gene: TRBJ2-7
V gene: TRBV7-7
D gene: TRBD2
CDR3 DNA: TGTGCTAGCAGCGCGGGACTAGCGATTTCCTACGAGCAGTACTTC
CDR3 protein: CASSAGLAISYEQYF

clone size: few
J gene: TRBJ1-1
V gene: TRBV7-9
D gene: TRBD1
CDR3 DNA: TGTGCCAGCACCAAACCCCAGGGACAGGGGGCAGGCACTGAAGCTTTCTTT
CDR3 protein: CASTKPQGQGAGTEAFF

clone size: few
J gene: TRBJ2-2
V gene: TRBV19
D gene: TRBD1
CDR3 DNA: TGTGCCTCCCGGGACAGGGGGCTGGACACCGGGGAGCTGTTTTTT
CDR3 protein: CASRDRGLDTGELFF

clone size: .
J gene: TRBJ1-6
V gene: TRBV7-8
D gene: TRBD1
CDR3 DNA: TGTGCCAGCAGCCAAGGACAGGGGATTCGTTCACCCCTCCACTTT
CDR3 protein: CASSQGQGIRSPLHF

clone size: .
J gene: TRBJ2-7
V gene: TRBV6-4
D gene: TRBD2
CDR3 DNA: TGTGCCAGCAGTGGGACTAGCGGGAGCAGCGAGCAGTACTTC
CDR3 protein: CASSGTSGSSEQYF

clone size: few
J gene: TRBJ1-1
V gene: TRBV19
D gene: .
CDR3 DNA: TGTGCCAGTAGTATTATTGCGGCAGGGGTTACCCCTAACACTGAAGCTTTCTTT
CDR3 protein: CASSIIAAGVTPNTEAFF

clone size: few
J gene: TRBJ2-7
V gene: TRBV7-9
D gene: .
CDR3 DNA: TGTGCCAACAGCCAAAGAGCGGGCTACGAGCAGTACTTC
CDR3 protein: CANSQRAGYEQYF

clone size: .
J gene: TRBJ2-3
V gene: TRBV11-3
D gene: TRBD2
CDR3 DNA: TGTGCCAGCAGCTTAAGCGGGAGCTCAGATACGCAGTATTTT
CDR3 protein: CASSLSGSSDTQYF

clone size: .
J gene: TRBJ1-2
V gene: TRBV29-1
D gene: TRBD1
CDR3 DNA: TGCAGCGTTGAAGGAGAAGAACAGGGGAGCTATGGCTACACCTTC
CDR3 protein: CSVEGEEQGSYGYTF

clone size: few
J gene: TRBJ2-3
V gene: TRBV4-1
D gene: .
CDR3 DNA: TGCGCCAGCAGCCAAGTAAGACTACTCTACACAGATACGCAGTATTTT
CDR3 protein: CASSQVRLLYTDTQYF

clone size: .
J gene: TRBJ1-2
V gene: TRBV30
D gene: .
CDR3 DNA: TGTGCCTGGAGTGTATGGGACTTTAACTATGGCTACACCTTC
CDR3 protein: CAWSVWDFNYGYTF

clone size: few
J gene: TRBJ2-7
V gene: TRBV5-1
D gene: .
CDR3 DNA: TGCGCCAGCAGCTCACTAGAGAGTCCCTACGAGCAGTACTTC
CDR3 protein: CASSSLESPYEQYF

clone size: .
J gene: TRBJ2-1
V gene: TRBV11-2
D gene: TRBD2
CDR3 DNA: TGTGCCAGCAGCTTATTGGCTAGCGGTGACAATGAGCAGTTCTTC
CDR3 protein: CASSLLASGDNEQFF

clone size: .
J gene: TRBJ2-3
V gene: TRBV5-4
D gene: TRBD2
CDR3 DNA: TGTGCCAGCAGCTTGGGACTAGCGGGAACAGATACGCAGTATTTT
CDR3 protein: CASSLGLAGTDTQYF

clone size: .
J gene: TRBJ2-2
V gene: TRBV5-4
D gene: TRBD2
CDR3 DNA: TGTGCCAGCAGCTCGGGACTAGCGGGAGTTACCGGGGAGCTGTTTTTT
CDR3 protein: CASSSGLAGVTGELFF

clone size: .
J gene: TRBJ2-7
V gene: TRBV28
D gene: TRBD1
CDR3 DNA: TGTGCCAGCACCCCGCCGACAGGGGGCTCCTACGAGCAGTACTTC
CDR3 protein: CASTPPTGGSYEQYF